The 2 T cell receptor beta chains below all came from one sample that was sequenced in a study of cytomegalovirus exposure and HLA in healthy donors. Using immunoSEQ multiplex PCR, the repertoire was profiled, and TCRdb retains in-frame clones only, with some absent. The sample holds under 65,000 clones; roughly 95% are singletons and the top ten take around 5.5%. Sequencing was done on a sample of PBMCs. The receptors originated from a woman aged 18 to 35 in good health and CMV-seropositive.

This chain links TRBV9 with TRBJ2-5; 9 positions agree with TRBD1. The CDR3 runs 16 residues. Germline lookup yields CDR1 SGDLS and CDR2 YYNGEE. V lost 5 bases and J lost 7; bases outside the gene matches: 15. CDR3 region: CASSLNTDRGGRTQYF. CDR3 in DNA: TGTGCCAGCAGTCTCAATACGGACAGGGGCGGTCGGACCCAGTACTTC.

The CDR3 loop reads CASRKDRGHSGNTIYF. The CDR3 nucleotides read TGTGCCAGTAGGAAGGACAGGGGGCACTCTGGAAACACCATATATTTT. The V call is TRBV19, the J call TRBJ1-3, with TRBD1 identical over 11 bases. The CDR3 has 16 amino acids. The germline gives CDR1 LNHDA, CDR2 SQIVND (reference sequence). Germline trimming cut 6 bases from V and 0 bases from J; bases unmatched to any gene: 4.